This T cell receptor beta chain was captured by sequencing in a study of graft-versus-host responses after intestinal transplantation. As regards this clone: Its antigen remains unknown.

The CDR3 runs to 15 residues. Germline assignment: CDR1 MNHNS and CDR2 SASEGT. J was trimmed by 3 bases and V by 5 bases; bases with no gene match: 6. Study findings and constraints: Some GvH clones were seen earlier in gut or blood, suggesting intestinal origin. Allografts from individuals with graft-donor T cell macrochimerism displayed high graft-versus-host to host-versus-graft clonal ratios.

The assay was immunoSEQ multiplex PCR, and TCRdb's table has in-frame clones only and misses some. In the table there are 80,000 to 90,000 clones, almost 90% of which are singletons. The source of this sequence is a human donor who received an intestinal transplant. This chain links TRBV6-1 with TRBJ2-3, with 9 nucleotides matching TRBD1. Material: unstimulated CD4+ T cells sorted from spleen or lymph node cells, obtained before intestinal transplant. The CDR3 here is CASSHPGQGTDTQYF. The CDR3 nucleotides are TGTGCCAGCAGTCACCCGGGACAGGGAACAGATACGCAGTATTTT.